This T cell receptor beta chain was observed in a study of identical twins (TCRdb year 2016). Context from the whole study: The study deep-sequenced TCR alpha and beta repertoires from monozygotic twins, unrelated adults of various ages and cord blood to test whether fetal clonotypes persist. To rule out contamination, replicate twin experiments were performed at different times with different library preparation protocols. The paper's findings and limits, for the study overall: Compared with coincidental sharing between unrelated individuals, out-of-frame TCR alpha sequences shared between twins showed an excess of sequences with low generation probability. Fewer insertions were carried by abundant cord blood beta clonotypes, a similar but weaker trend appeared in young adult naive repertoires, and no such trend appeared in memory repertoires. Zero-insertion analyses could be partly confounded by invariant T cells such as MAIT and iNKT, although diverse VJ usage argued against such confounding for most clonotypes. Recombination models systematically underestimated out-of-frame TCR alpha sharing in monozygotic twins but agreed with sharing between unrelated individuals. Because the same donors could not be followed over many years, the conclusions depended on cross-sectional statistical analysis. In beta out-of-frame sequences, excess twin sharing was weaker, because having fewer shared sequences lowered the signal-to-noise ratio.

CDR1 and CDR2, per the germline V gene, are SNHLY and FYNNEI. The germline ends are 10 bases apart after V is trimmed by 4 bases and J by 0 bases. Measured from the cysteine to the phenylalanine, the CDR3 is 16 residues long. The only DNA kept is the CDR3, 48 bases in frame from the first base. Points on this clonotype: Its antigen has not been determined. The sample holds no much larger clone one base away, and base qualities are not on file.

Every donor was a healthy Caucasian. Three pairs of female monozygotic twins, all aged about 18 to 29 years, were included in the twin cohort. Peripheral blood mononuclear cells were the source from which RNA for the TCR libraries was isolated. The protocol used for the library was 5' RACE. The sample was run on an Illumina HiSeq 2000. A universal primer binding site was introduced by template switching, and a unique molecular identifier was present in the final cDNA, enabling accurate counting of TCR cDNA molecules. Specific primers in the conserved constant-segment region were used to synthesize first-strand cDNA for TCR alpha and beta chains. To control for contamination, each cDNA library was double barcoded with a SMART-Mk sample barcode plus Illumina barcodes. TruSeq adapter sequences, together with Illumina sample barcodes, were added in two successive PCR steps. The TCR alpha and beta cDNA libraries were sequenced on the Illumina HiSeq platform using custom primers. As for the original processing: MiGEC processed the raw reads to extract unique molecular identifiers, while MiXCR was used to determine the CDR3 positions. For each individual, recombination models were inferred using an EM algorithm with the repgenHMM and IGoR tools. Shared clonotypes were analyzed with the tcR package in R, and sharing was normalized by the product of cloneset sizes. To study raw recombination without the effects of thymic and clonal selection, out-of-frame nonproductive sequences were analyzed. TCRdb handled the public reads itself, with Q25 trimming in fastp and clone calling in MiXCR, and kept productive beta chains. Rows matching on CDR3 protein sequence are summarized as one entry with the most common DNA and genes. TCRdb, rather than the study authors, made the V and J calls. The sample has fewer than 900,000 distinct CDR3 sequences on record, approximately 22% of them singletons. The top ten constitute roughly 4.3% of the sample.

The data also belong to a second study, concerning T cells expressing NK-cell markers. According to the second study: Three sorted T-cell subsets (CD3+CD56+NKG2C+, CD3+CD56+NKG2C- and CD3+CD56-NKG2C+) from roughly eight donors had their TCR beta-chain repertoires profiled. Among the eight sequenced donors, only one was HCMV-seronegative, while the other seven were HCMV-seropositive. In several experiments an anti-gammadeltaTCR antibody was added to restrict sorting to alphabetaTCR-expressing T cells. In several donors, the dominant CD3+CD56+NKG2C+ clonotypes were found to rank among the top 10 CD8+ clonotypes and to make up roughly 1.0-7.5% of CD8+ T cells. Those dominant clonotypes were again the most abundant among CD3+CD56-NKG2C+ cells in a handful of donors, at about 25-60.1%. It remained unclear whether the expanded NKG2C-expressing T cell clones were specific for HCMV antigens. The eight sequenced donors were randomly selected healthy volunteers, three men and five women. To determine HCMV serostatus, a commercial ELISA kit was used to detect HCMV-specific IgG in serum. For six donors, unsorted PBMC were also used to sequence bulk peripheral blood T-cell repertoires. MIGEC handled demultiplexing of the reads and grouping by UMI, while MiTCR was used to assemble and quantify clonotypes. Only TCR cDNA sequences supported by at least two reads were kept to exclude erroneous sequences. The tcR package was used for downstream repertoire analysis, and clonotypes were matched across fractions by CDR3 nucleotide sequence plus V segment. VDJmatch was used to annotate antigen specificity against VDJdb, with one amino acid substitution allowed in CDR3.

What was sequenced was PBMCs. This receptor chain uses TRBV2 and TRBJ2-6, with the D segment identity uncertain. The sequence came from a woman between 18 and 30 years old in good health. The CDR3 loop reads CASSVMGISGANVLTF. The bases read TGTGCCAGCAGTGTAATGGGGATCTCTGGGGCCAACGTCCTGACTTTC.